This T cell receptor beta chain was observed in a study of OX40 agonist ivuxolimab in advanced cancers. At cycle 4 day 1, cycle 7 day 1, and baseline, blood was sampled. Findings and caveats of the study: The average count of expanded clones was higher among CD8+ T cells than among CD4+.

As for this clone: What it binds is not known.

The CDR3 runs 17 residues. Trimming removed 3 bases from V and 5 bases from J; junction bases left unmatched: 13. Germline lookup yields CDR1 SGDLS and CDR2 YYNGEE. Sequenced by immunoSEQ multiplex PCR; TCRdb stores in-frame clones only, minus some. Found here are around 25,000 clones, 83% of them singletons; the top ten hold under 9%. This specimen was CD4+ or CD8+ T cells sorted from blood, taken in a trial of the OX40 agonist ivuxolimab. The chain carries TRBV9 and TRBJ2-2; 7 bases fit TRBD2. This TCR was recovered from an adult with an advanced solid tumor such as melanoma, head and neck, liver or kidney cancer. CDR3 sequence: CASSGPRAGRQTGELFF. The CDR3 nucleotides read TGTGCCAGCAGCGGACCTCGAGCGGGGAGACAAACCGGGGAGCTGTTTTTT.